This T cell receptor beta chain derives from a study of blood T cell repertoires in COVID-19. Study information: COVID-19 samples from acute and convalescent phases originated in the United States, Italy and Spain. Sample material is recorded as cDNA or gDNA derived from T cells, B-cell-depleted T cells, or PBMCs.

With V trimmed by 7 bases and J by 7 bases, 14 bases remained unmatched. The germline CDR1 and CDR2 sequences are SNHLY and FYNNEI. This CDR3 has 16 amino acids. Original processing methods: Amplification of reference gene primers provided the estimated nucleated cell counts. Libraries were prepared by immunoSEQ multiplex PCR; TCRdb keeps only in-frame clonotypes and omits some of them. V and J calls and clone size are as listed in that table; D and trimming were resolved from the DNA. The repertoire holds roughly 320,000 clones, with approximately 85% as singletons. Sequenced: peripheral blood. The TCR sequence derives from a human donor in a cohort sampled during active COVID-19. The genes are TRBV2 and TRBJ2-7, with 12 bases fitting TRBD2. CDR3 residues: CASTQEASGGAKEQYF. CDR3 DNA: TGTGCCAGCACCCAGGAGGCTAGCGGGGGGGCCAAAGAGCAGTACTTC.